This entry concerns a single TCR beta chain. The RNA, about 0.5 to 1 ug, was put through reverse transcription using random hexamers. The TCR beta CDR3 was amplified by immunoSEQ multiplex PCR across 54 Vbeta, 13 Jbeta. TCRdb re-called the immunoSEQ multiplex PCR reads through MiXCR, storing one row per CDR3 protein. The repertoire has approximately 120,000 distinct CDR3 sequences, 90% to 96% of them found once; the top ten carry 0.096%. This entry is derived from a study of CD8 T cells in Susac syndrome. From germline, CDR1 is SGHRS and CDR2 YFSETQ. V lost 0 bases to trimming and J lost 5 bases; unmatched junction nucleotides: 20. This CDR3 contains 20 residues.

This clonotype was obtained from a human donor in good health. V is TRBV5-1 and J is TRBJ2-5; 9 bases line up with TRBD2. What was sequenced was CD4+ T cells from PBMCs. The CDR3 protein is CASSLAPNPQSGRRGETQYF. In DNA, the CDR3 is TGCGCCAGCAGCTTGGCACCGAACCCTCAGAGCGGGAGGCGGGGTGAGACCCAGTACTTC.